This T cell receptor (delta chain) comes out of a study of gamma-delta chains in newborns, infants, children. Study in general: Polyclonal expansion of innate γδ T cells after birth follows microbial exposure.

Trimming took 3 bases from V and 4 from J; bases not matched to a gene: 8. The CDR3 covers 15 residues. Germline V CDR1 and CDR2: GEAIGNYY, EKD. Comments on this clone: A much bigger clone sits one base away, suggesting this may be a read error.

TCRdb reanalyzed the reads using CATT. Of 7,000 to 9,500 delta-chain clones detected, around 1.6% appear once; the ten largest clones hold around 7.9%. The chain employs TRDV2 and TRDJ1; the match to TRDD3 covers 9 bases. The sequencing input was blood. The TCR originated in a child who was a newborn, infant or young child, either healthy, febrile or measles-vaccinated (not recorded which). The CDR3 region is CACDAVGGYNDKLIF. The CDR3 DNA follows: TGTGCCTGTGACGCCGTTGGGGGATATAACGATAAACTCATCTTT.